This note documents a single T cell receptor (beta chain) sequence. Its antigen remains unidentified. The table came from immunoSEQ multiplex PCR; TCRdb's copy has only in-frame clones and leaves some out. Seen here are 7,000 to 7,500 clones, around four fifths observed once, and the top ten hold about 37%. The entry originates in a study of PD-1 blockade in classical Hodgkin lymphoma. The study's findings and limits: In newly diagnosed patients, baseline TCR diversity was reportedly below that of healthy donors.

Trimming took 4 bases from V and 5 from J, leaving 18 bases between them. Per germline, CDR1 SGHVS and CDR2 FNYEAQ. This CDR3 has 16 residues. Every patient had relapsed following autologous stem cell transplantation, and cohorts differed in brentuximab vedotin exposure. Sample: peripheral blood mononuclear cells (PBMCs), taken before the second cycle of nivolumab. This sequence was found in a human donor with classical Hodgkin lymphoma. The chain combines TRBV7-6 with TRBJ1-3; possible D gene TRBD1, 5 bases. DNA of the CDR3: TGTGCCAGCAGCTCCATAGGGGCAGGGTTTAGAAACACCATATATTTT. Its protein product is CASSSIGAGFRNTIYF.